The clone carrying this TCR beta chain was seen only a few times. Unfractionated PBMC were spiked with known numbers of KT2 clone cells. Trimming cost V 6 bases and J 4 bases, with 10 bases left between them. The CDR3 runs to 13 residues. These data come from a study of quantifying T cell responses using KT2 cells. Study summary: RNA was reverse transcribed with TCR alpha and beta constant-region primers.

The cDNA 3' end received a ligated oligonucleotide with a UMI. An equimolar mix of RC1.1 and RC1.2 primed the beta chain across TRBC1 and TRBC2. TCRdb itself ran the UMI-ligation and nested PCR reads through MiXCR, one entry per CDR3 protein. The table records tens of thousands of distinct CDR3 sequences, 7.3% of them present only once. The specimen sequenced was PBMCs spiked with cells of the T cell clone KT2. The chain employs TRBV12-3 or TRBV12-4 and TRBJ1-3; D ambiguous. The sequence derives from a human donor. The CDR3 DNA sequence: TGTGCCAGCAGGTCCTCCGGGGGAAACACCATATATTTT. It yields the protein CASRSSGGNTIYF.